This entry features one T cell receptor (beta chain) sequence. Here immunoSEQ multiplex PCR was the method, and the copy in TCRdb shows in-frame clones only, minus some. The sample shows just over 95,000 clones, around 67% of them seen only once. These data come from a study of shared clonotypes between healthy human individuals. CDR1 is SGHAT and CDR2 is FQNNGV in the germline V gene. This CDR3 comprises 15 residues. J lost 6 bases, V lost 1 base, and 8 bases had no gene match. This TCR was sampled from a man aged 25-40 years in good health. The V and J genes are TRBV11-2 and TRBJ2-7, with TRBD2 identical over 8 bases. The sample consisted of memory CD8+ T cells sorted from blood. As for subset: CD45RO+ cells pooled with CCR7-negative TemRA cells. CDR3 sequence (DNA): TGTGCCAGCAGCTTAGCGGCGGGAGGACGGCGCGAGCAGTACTTC. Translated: CASSLAAGGRREQYF.